This section outlines one T cell receptor (beta chain) sequence together with its context. The sample belongs to a study of blood T cell repertoires in COVID-19. Study context: Whether acute or convalescent, the COVID-19 samples came from the United States, Italy and Spain. Sources were T cells, B-cell-depleted T cells, or PBMCs; the material itself was cDNA or gDNA.

The V segment lost 6 bases and the J segment 6 bases; nucleotides outside the gene matches: 9. The CDR3 consists of 13 residues. Per the germline V gene, CDR1 is SQVTM and CDR2 is ANQGSEA. Per the original methods: Amplification with reference gene primers provided the estimates of nucleated cell counts. Some clones are missing from TCRdb's copy, which holds only in-frame ones; the method was immunoSEQ multiplex PCR. Clone size and V and J calls were adopted from that table, with D and trimming inferred from the DNA. The sample records roughly 150,000 clones, approximately 78% being singletons. The TCR comes from a man in his 60s who had recovered from COVID-19. Material for sequencing was peripheral blood. V and J are TRBV29-1 and TRBJ2-7, with 9 bases aligning to TRBD1. CDR3 sequence (DNA): TGCAGCGTGGGACAGGGAAACATCGGCGAGCAGTACTTC. Residues: CSVGQGNIGEQYF.